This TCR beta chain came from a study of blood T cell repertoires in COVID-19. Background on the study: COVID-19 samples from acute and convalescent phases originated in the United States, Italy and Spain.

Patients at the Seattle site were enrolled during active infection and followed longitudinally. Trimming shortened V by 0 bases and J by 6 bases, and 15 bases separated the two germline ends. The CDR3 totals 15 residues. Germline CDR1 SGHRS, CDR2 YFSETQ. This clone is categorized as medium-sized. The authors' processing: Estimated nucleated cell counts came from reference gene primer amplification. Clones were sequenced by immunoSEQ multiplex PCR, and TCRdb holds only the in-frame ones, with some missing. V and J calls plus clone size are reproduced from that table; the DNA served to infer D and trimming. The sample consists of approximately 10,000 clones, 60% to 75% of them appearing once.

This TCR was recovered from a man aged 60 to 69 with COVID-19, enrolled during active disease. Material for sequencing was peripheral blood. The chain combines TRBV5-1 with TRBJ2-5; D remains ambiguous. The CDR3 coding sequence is TGCGCCAGCAGCTTGGGAACTGGAGAAGGTAAGACCCAGTACTTC. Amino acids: CASSLGTGEGKTQYF. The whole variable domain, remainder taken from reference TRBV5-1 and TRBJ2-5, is KAGVTQTPRYLIKTRGQQVTLSCSPISGHRSVSWYQQTPGQGLQFLFEYFSETQRNKGNFPGRFSGRQFSNSRSEMNVSTLELGDSALYLCASSLGTGEGKTQYFGPGTRLLVL.